The 5 T cell receptor beta chains listed next were all sequenced from one sample in a study of early T cells in non-severe SARS-CoV-2 infection (dated by TCRdb to the early 2020s). The method was 5' RACE. Sequenced on a NextSeq 500. TCRdb ran its own pipeline on the public reads, namely fastp trimming at Q25 and MiXCR clone calling, and kept in-frame beta chains. Here each entry gathers all rows of one CDR3 protein and keeps the most common genes and DNA. For this sample the table gives 45,000 to 55,000 distinct CDR3 sequences, of which around 7.7% were detected only once. The ten largest clones capture around 6.1% of the sample. Sequencing input: whole blood. The receptors shown here come from an adult who was a healthcare worker with PCR-confirmed SARS-CoV-2 infection or an uninfected control (not recorded which).

The V gene is TRBV27, the J gene TRBJ1-6, with unresolved D. The CDR3 is 13 residues long. Germline loops: CDR1 MNHEY, CDR2 SMNVEV (reference sequence). V lost 0 bases to trimming and J lost 8 bases, with 5 bases between them. In DNA, the CDR3 is TGTGCCAGCAGTTTATCTTGGGATTCACCCCTCCACTTT. This gives the protein CASSLSWDSPLHF.

The chain employs TRBV5-1 and TRBJ2-2; the match to TRBD1 covers 12 bases. Unmatched junction bases numbered 5, after V lost 1 base and J lost 7 bases. The length of the CDR3 is 16 residues. CDR1 is SGHRS, CDR2 YFSETQ, per germline. The CDR3 nucleotides are TGCGCCAGCAGCTTGAAGGGACAGGGGGCGATCGGGGAGCTGTTTTTT. Protein product: CASSLKGQGAIGELFF. Full variable domain (rest looked up from reference TRBV5-1 and TRBJ2-2): KAGVTQTPRYLIKTRGQQVTLSCSPISGHRSVSWYQQTPGQGLQFLFEYFSETQRNKGNFPGRFSGRQFSNSRSEMNVSTLELGDSALYLCASSLKGQGAIGELFFGEGSRLTVL.

This clonotype occurred many times. The CDR3 nucleotides read TGTGCCAGCAGTTCTGTTAACAGCATCTCCTACGAGCAGTACTTC. Translation gives CASSSVNSISYEQYF. The chain joins TRBV5-4 to TRBJ2-7; no reliable D call. Germline V lookup: CDR1 SGHNT, CDR2 YYREEE (reference sequence). The CDR3 length is 15 residues. The ends were cut back, 5 bases at V and 0 bases at J, with 15 bases in the middle.

This clonotype was found many times. The chain carries TRBV18 and TRBJ2-7; D is ambiguous. Germline V gene data show CDR1 as KGHSH and CDR2 as LQKENI. This CDR3 has 13 residues. V gave up 3 bases and J gave up 1 base, with 7 bases separating them. The CDR3 DNA is TGTGCCAGCTCACCCCAAGGGTCCTACGAGCAGTACTTC. Protein product: CASSPQGSYEQYF.

The chain couples TRBV28 to TRBJ1-5, with a weak D call TRBD1 (5 bases). V lost 3 bases and J lost 2, with 11 bases in between. CDR1 MDHEN and CDR2 SYDVKM come from the germline V gene. The CDR3 totals 15 residues. CDR3 sequence reads: CASSLAGTGNQPQHF. CDR3 DNA: TGTGCCAGCAGTTTGGCAGGGACCGGCAATCAGCCCCAGCATTTT.